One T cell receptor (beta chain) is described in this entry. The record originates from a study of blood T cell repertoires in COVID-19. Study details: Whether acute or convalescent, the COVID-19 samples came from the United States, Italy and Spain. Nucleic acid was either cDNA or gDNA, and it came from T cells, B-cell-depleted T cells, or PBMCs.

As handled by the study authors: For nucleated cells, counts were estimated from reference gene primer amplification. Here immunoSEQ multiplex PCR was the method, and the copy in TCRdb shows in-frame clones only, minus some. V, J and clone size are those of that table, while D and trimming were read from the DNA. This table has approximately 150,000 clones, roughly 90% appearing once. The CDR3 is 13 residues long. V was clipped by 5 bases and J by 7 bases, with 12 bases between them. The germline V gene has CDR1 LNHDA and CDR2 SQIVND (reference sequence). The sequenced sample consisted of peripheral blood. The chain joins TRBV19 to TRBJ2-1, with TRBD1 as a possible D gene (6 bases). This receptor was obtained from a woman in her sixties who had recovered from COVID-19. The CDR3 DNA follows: TGTGCCAGTAGTCTACAGGGCTGGAATGAGCAGTTCTTC. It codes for CASSLQGWNEQFF.